This TCR beta chain was found in a study of T cell repertoires in cytomegalovirus infection. In its sample, this clonotype was seen many times. Its target is not known. CDR1 is SGHTA and CDR2 is FQGNSA in the germline V gene. V was shortened by 9 bases and J by 3 bases, with 13 bases between the two germline ends. The CDR3 is 13 residues long. Study conclusions and caveats: CMV-specific TCR beta clonotypes restricted by HLA-C dominated the ex vivo response.

From the reads, TCRdb called clonotypes with MiXCR, one entry per CDR3 protein. The sample carries about 190,000 distinct CDR3 sequences, approximately 9.7% recorded once. This rearrangement joins TRBV7-2 to TRBJ2-3; D is unclear. Sequencing was carried out using PBMCs. The clonotype originates from a human donor in good health (CMV status not recorded). Some clones in this sample may be carry-over from other donors' samples. CDR3 bases: TGTGCCAGTACGACCGTCTGGACAGATACGCAGTATTTT. Its translation is CASTTVWTDTQYF. Together with reference TRBV7-2 and TRBJ2-3, the CDR3 gives the full variable domain: GAGVSQSPSNKVTEKGKDVELRCDPISGHTALYWYRQSLGQGLEFLIYFQGNSAPDKSGLPSDRFSAERTGGSVSTLTIQRTQQEDSAVYLCASTTVWTDTQYFGPGTRLTVL.